The clone carrying this T cell receptor (beta chain) is medium-sized within its sample. What it binds is unknown. Trimming left V 3 bases short and J 2 bases short, with 11 bases between. CDR3 length equals 15 residues. Germline-derived CDR1 and CDR2 are MNHNS and SASEGT. Multiplex PCR (32 V and 13 J primers) was used to amplify the TCR beta CDR3. Each CDR3 protein is one row after TCRdb ran MiXCR on the multiplex PCR reads. The sample lists 10,000 to 13,000 distinct CDR3 sequences, around 30% seen once, with about a fifth in the top ten. This specimen belongs to a study of immune heterogeneity within non-small cell lung tumors. The template consisted of bulk tumor genomic DNA, with 600 ng used per sample. In surgery, several biopsies were collected from each primary tumor at widely spaced sites. Patients had untreated, newly diagnosed non-small cell lung cancer and underwent curative surgery. Study observations and caveats: Local T-cell repertoire clonality was correlated with local tumor mutational burden, and the correlation was positive. It was moderate in strength but statistically significant (R about 0.33).

The receptor was derived from a woman in her fifties or sixties with non-small cell lung cancer. The rearrangement joins TRBV6-1 to TRBJ1-5, with no clear D. The sample was lung tumor tissue. In nucleotides, the CDR3 is TGTGCCAGCAGTGATGTTGGGTGGGGCAATCAGCCCCAGCATTTT. This codes for CASSDVGWGNQPQHF.